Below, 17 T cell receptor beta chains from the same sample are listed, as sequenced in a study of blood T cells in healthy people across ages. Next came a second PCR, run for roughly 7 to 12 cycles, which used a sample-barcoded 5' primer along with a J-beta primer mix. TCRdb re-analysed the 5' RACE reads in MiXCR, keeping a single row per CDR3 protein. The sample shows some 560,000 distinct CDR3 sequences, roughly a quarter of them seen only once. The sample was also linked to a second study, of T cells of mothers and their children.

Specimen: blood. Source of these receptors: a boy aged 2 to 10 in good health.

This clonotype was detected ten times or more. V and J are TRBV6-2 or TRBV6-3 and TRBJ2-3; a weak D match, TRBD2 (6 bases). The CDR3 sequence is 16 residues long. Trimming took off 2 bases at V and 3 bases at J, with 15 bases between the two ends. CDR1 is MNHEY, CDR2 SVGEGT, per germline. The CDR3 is CASSYISGEGTDTQYF. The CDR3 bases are TGTGCCAGCAGTTACATTAGCGGAGAGGGGACAGATACGCAGTATTTT.

CDR3 nucleotides: TGTGCCAGCAGCTTATTTCCAGGGTTAGACTATGGCTACACCTTC. Protein sequence: CASSLFPGLDYGYTF. This chain connects TRBV7-8 to TRBJ1-2, with D possibly being TRBD1 (5 bases). The germline V gene has CDR1 SGHVS and CDR2 FQNEAQ. The CDR3 runs to 15 residues. The V and J ends lost 2 bases and 3 bases respectively, with 13 bases between them.

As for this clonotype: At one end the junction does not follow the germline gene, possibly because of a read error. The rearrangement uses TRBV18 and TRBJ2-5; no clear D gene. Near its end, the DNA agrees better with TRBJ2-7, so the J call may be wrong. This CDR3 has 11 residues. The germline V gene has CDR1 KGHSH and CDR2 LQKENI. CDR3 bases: TGTACCAGCTCATCGTCCTACGAGCAGTACTTC. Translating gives CTSSSSYEQYF.

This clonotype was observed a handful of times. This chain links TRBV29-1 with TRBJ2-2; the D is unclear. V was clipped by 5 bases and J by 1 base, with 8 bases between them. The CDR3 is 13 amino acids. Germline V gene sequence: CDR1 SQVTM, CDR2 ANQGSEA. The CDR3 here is CSVMAENTGELFF. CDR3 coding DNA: TGCAGCGTTATGGCCGAGAACACCGGGGAGCTGTTTTTT.

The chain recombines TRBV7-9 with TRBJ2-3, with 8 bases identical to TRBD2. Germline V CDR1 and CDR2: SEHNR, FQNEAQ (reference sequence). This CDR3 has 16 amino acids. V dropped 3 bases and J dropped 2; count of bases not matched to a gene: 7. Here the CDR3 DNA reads TGTGCCAGCAGCTTCTTCACTAGCGGATACACAGATACGCAGTATTTT. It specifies CASSFFTSGYTDTQYF. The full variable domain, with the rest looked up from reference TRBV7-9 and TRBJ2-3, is DTGVSQNPRHKITKRGQNVTFRCDPISEHNRLYWYRQTLGQGPEFLTYFQNEAQLEKSRLLSDRFSAERPKGSFSTLEIQRTEQGDSAMYLCASSFFTSGYTDTQYFGPGTRLTVL.

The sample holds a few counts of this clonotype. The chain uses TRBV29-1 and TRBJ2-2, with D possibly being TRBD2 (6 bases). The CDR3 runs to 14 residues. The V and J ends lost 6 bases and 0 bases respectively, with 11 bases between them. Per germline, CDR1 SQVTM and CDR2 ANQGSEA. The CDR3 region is CSVGLTANTGELFF. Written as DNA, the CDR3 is TGCAGCGTCGGACTAACCGCGAACACCGGGGAGCTGTTTTTT.

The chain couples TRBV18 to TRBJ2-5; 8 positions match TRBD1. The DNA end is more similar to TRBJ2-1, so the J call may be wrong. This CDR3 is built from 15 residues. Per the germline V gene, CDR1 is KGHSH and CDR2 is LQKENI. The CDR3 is CASSPPGQVYNEQFF. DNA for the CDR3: TGTGCCAGCTCACCACCGGGACAGGTGTACAATGAGCAGTTCTTC.

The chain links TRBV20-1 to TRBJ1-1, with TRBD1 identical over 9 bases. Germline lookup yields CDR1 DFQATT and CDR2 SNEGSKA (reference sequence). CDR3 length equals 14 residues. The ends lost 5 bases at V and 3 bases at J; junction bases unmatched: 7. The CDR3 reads CSASRTGAYTEAFF. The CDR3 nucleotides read TGCAGTGCTTCTCGGACAGGGGCATACACTGAAGCTTTCTTT.

DNA of the CDR3: TGTGCCTGGAGTGTACAAGGACTTGATTTTGGGGCTGAGCAGTTCTTC. This gives the protein CAWSVQGLDFGAEQFF. The V gene is TRBV30, the J gene TRBJ2-5, with D perhaps matching TRBD1 or TRBD2 (5 bases each). The J call is in doubt because the DNA end fits TRBJ2-1 better. Germline lookup yields CDR1 GTSNPN and CDR2 SVGIG (reference sequence). The CDR3 contains 16 residues.

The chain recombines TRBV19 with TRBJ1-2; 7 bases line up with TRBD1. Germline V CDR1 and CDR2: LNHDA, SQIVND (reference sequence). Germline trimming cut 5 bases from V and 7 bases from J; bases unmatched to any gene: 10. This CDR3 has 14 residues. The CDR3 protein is CASSPGDSNSGYTF. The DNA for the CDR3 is TGTGCCAGTAGTCCAGGGGACAGTAATTCTGGCTACACCTTC.

CDR3 DNA: TGCGCCAGCAGCCAAGATCTGGGGACTAGTCGCGAGCAGTTCTTC. Its protein product is CASSQDLGTSREQFF. V usage is TRBV4-1 and J usage is TRBJ2-1; 8 bases agree with TRBD2. The CDR3 is 15 amino acids. CDR1 and CDR2 from the germline V gene are MGHRA and YSYEKL. Germline trimming cut 0 bases from V and 10 bases from J; bases unmatched to any gene: 8.

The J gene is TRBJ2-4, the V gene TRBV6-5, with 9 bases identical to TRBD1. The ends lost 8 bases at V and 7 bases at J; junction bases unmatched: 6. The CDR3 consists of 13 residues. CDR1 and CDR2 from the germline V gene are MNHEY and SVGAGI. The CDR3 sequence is CASGPGTGNIQYF. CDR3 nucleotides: TGTGCCAGCGGACCCGGGACAGGGAACATTCAGTACTTC.

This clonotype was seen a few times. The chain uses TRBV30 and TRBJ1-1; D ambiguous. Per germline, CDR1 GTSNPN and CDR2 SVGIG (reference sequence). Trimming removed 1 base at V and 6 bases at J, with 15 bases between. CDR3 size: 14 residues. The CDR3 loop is CAWSDLHKTPEAFF. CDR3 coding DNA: TGTGCCTGGAGTGACCTACACAAGACCCCTGAAGCTTTCTTT.

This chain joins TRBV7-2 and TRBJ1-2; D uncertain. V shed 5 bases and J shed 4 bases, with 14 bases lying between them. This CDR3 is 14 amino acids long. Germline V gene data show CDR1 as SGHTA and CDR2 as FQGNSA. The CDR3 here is CASSPPDRFYGYTF. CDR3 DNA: TGTGCCAGCAGCCCCCCGGATAGGTTCTATGGCTACACCTTC.

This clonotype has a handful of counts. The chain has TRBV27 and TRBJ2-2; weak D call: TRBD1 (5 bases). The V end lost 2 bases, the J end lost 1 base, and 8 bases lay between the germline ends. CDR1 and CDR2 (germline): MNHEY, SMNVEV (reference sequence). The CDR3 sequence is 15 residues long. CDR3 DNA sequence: TGTGCCAGCAGTTTAATAGGACAGAACACCGGGGAGCTGTTTTTT. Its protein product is CASSLIGQNTGELFF.

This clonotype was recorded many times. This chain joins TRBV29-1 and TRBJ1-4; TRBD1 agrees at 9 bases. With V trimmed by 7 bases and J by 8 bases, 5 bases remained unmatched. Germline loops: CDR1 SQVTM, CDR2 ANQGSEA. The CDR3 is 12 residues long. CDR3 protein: CSAGTGREKLFF. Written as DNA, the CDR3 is TGCAGCGCCGGGACAGGGAGAGAAAAACTGTTTTTT.

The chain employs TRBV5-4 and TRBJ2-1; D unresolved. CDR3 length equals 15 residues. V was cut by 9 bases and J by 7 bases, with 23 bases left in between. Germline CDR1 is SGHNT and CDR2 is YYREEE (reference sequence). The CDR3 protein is CAIPAMPSLGNEQFF. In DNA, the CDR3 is TGTGCCATCCCAGCGATGCCATCTTTGGGAAATGAGCAGTTCTTC.